This T cell receptor beta chain originates from a study of human T cells and chemical hapten exposure. Study information: Small volume differences among pooled libraries mainly caused per-sample TCR yield variation.

This clonotype was picked up many times. Its target is not known. Study conclusions and caveats: Those TCRs sitting above 1 in 1000 frequency stayed the same with DPC sensitization.

The authors' total RNA extraction used unfractionated whole blood. Per germline, CDR1 ENHRY and CDR2 SYGVKD. CDR3 length: 15 amino acids. After removal of 3 bases from V and 4 bases from J, the junction contained 2 bases not matched to a gene. It was the library that attached unique molecular identifiers to individual cDNA molecules. One entry per CDR3 protein results from TCRdb running MiXCR on the 5' RACE reads. In the table there are under 85,000 distinct CDR3 sequences, 7.7% of which are singletons. This clonotype was obtained from a male donor in good health. This sequence joins TRBV10-3 and TRBJ2-3; the match to TRBD2 covers 12 bases. CDR3 region: CAISDPSGGADTQYF. CDR3 nucleotide sequence: TGTGCCATCAGTGATCCTAGCGGGGGGGCAGATACGCAGTATTTT.